This entry lists 12 T cell receptor beta chains sequenced from one sample in a study of vaccination and CD4 T cells after COVID-19. Treatment in this sample: roughly 11-day PBMC culture with coronavirus spike peptide pools or control peptides (ViraFEST assay). From the unexposed donor, CD4+ T cells were collected ahead of the COVID-19 pandemic (2011-2018). Their antigen targets remain unknown. Sequencing of DNA taken from cultured CD4+ T cells relied on the Oncomine TCR Beta short-read assay. In TCRdb, the PCR reads were re-called with MiXCR into one record per CDR3 protein. This table has about 9,000 distinct CDR3 sequences, roughly 50% appearing once. The sequencing sample was made of CD4+ T cells from blood, cultured in vitro. These receptor sequences come from a human donor in good health.

The chain links TRBV7-9 to TRBJ2-3, with no clear D. V was cut by 5 bases and J by 0 bases, with 6 bases left in between. The CDR3 is made up of 13 amino acids. The V gene's germline CDR1 is SEHNR and CDR2 FQNEAQ (reference sequence). CDR3 amino acids: CASSVISTDTQYF. In DNA, the CDR3 is TGTGCCAGCAGCGTGATTAGCACAGATACGCAGTATTTT.

This chain uses TRBV7-2 with TRBJ1-2; 10 bases agree with TRBD1. The CDR3 covers 15 residues. V shed 5 bases and J 7 bases; nucleotides not matched to a gene: 10. CDR1 and CDR2 (germline): SGHTA, FQGNSA. The DNA of the CDR3 is TGTGCCAGCAGCCAACGACAGGGGGCGGCAAGTGGCTACACCTTC. Protein: CASSQRQGAASGYTF. Complete variable domain (other parts from reference TRBV7-2 and TRBJ1-2): GAGVSQSPSNKVTEKGKDVELRCDPISGHTALYWYRQSLGQGLEFLIYFQGNSAPDKSGLPSDRFSAERTGGSVSTLTIQRTQQEDSAVYLCASSQRQGAASGYTFGSGTRLTVV.

The CDR3 bases are TGTGCCAGCAGTGAAACATTGGAGATAGGACAGGTCCATTCACCCCTCCACTTT. It yields the protein CASSETLEIGQVHSPLHF. The chain combines TRBV2 with TRBJ1-6, with TRBD1 matching over 7 bases. Germline CDR1 reads SNHLY; CDR2 reads FYNNEI. With V trimmed by 2 bases and J by 8 bases, 15 bases remained unmatched. The CDR3 length is 18 residues.

V usage is TRBV5-5 and J usage is TRBJ2-5, with D possibly being TRBD1 (5 bases). The V end lost 4 bases, the J end lost 6 bases, and 19 bases lay between the germline ends. In germline, CDR1 is SGHKS, CDR2 YYEKEE (reference sequence). The CDR3 is made up of 15 amino acids. Here the CDR3 reads CASSGAPLRMQTQYF. The CDR3 coding sequence is TGTGCCAGCAGCGGGGCACCCCTTCGAATGCAGACCCAGTACTTC.

V usage is TRBV28 and J usage is TRBJ1-6; D is unresolved. CDR1 and CDR2 from the germline V gene are MDHEN and SYDVKM. The CDR3 is made up of 14 amino acids. The germline V and J ends were trimmed by 5 bases and 6 bases, with 11 bases remaining between them. CDR3 bases: TGTGCCAGCAGTCACAGAGCCTCTAATTCACCCCTCCACTTT. This sequence encodes CASSHRASNSPLHF. Full variable domain (rest looked up from reference TRBV28 and TRBJ1-6): DVKVTQSSRYLVKRTGEKVFLECVQDMDHENMFWYRQDPGLGLRLIYFSYDVKMKEKGDIPEGYSVSREKKERFSLILESASTNQTSMYLCASSHRASNSPLHFGNGTRLTVT.

J is TRBJ2-6 and V is TRBV20-1; possibly TRBD2 for D (5 bases). Germline V gene lookup returns CDR1 DFQATT and CDR2 SNEGSKA (reference sequence). Trimming cost V 0 bases and J 4 bases, with 13 bases left between them. The CDR3 spans 16 residues. CDR3 residues: CSARESGRSGANVLTF. The CDR3, as DNA: TGCAGTGCTAGAGAATCGGGGAGATCCGGGGCCAACGTCCTGACTTTC.

This clonotype has only a few counts. The V call is TRBV25-1, the J call TRBJ1-1; D is uncertain. Germline CDR1 reads MGHDK; CDR2 reads SYGVNS. The CDR3 totals 13 residues. V lost 1 base and J lost 4, with 7 bases in between. CDR3 protein: CASSESGPTEAFF. CDR3 nucleotide sequence: TGTGCCAGCAGTGAATCTGGGCCCACTGAAGCTTTCTTT.

The V call is TRBV30, the J call TRBJ1-1; no definite D call. Germline V gives CDR1 GTSNPN, CDR2 SVGIG (reference sequence). Trimming removed 4 bases at V and 0 bases at J, with 6 bases between. The CDR3 covers 12 residues. The CDR3 here is CAWNPLNTEAFF. DNA of the CDR3: TGTGCCTGGAACCCCTTGAACACTGAAGCTTTCTTT.

This clonotype was seen more than once but under ten times. The chain employs TRBV11-2 and TRBJ2-1; no reliable D call. V was pared by 2 bases and J by 6 bases, with 11 bases between. This CDR3 contains 14 residues. Germline CDR1 is SGHAT and CDR2 is FQNNGV. The CDR3 DNA follows: TGTGCCAGCAGCTTACATCCTAGGGCCAATGAGCAGTTCTTC. Translated: CASSLHPRANEQFF. Variable domain in full (rest from reference TRBV11-2 and TRBJ2-1): EAGVAQSPRYKIIEKRQSVAFWCNPISGHATLYWYQQILGQGPKLLIQFQNNGVVDDSQLPKDRFSAERLKGVDSTLKIQPAKLEDSAVYLCASSLHPRANEQFFGPGTRLTVL.

This clonotype was found once. The rearrangement joins TRBV10-3 to TRBJ2-6, with 8 bases matching TRBD1. Germline lookup yields CDR1 ENHRY and CDR2 SYGVKD. The J segment lost 0 bases and the V segment lost 6 bases, leaving 13 bases of the junction unmatched. The CDR3 has 19 amino acids. The CDR3 spells CAIRASPGQAPSGANVLTF. In DNA form, the CDR3 reads TGTGCCATCAGGGCATCCCCGGGACAGGCTCCCTCTGGGGCCAACGTCCTGACTTTC.

The chain recombines TRBV7-2 with TRBJ1-1; possible D gene TRBD1, 5 bases. This CDR3 has 16 residues. Germline values: CDR1 SGHTA, CDR2 FQGNSA. V dropped 3 bases and J dropped 4 bases, with 18 bases sitting between them. The chain's CDR3 is CASSFRREVGGTEAFF. In DNA, the CDR3 is TGTGCCAGCAGCTTCCGGAGGGAGGTGGGGGGCACTGAAGCTTTCTTT.

There are a few counts of this clonotype. V is TRBV15 and J is TRBJ1-3, with D unresolved. Germline values: CDR1 LNHNV, CDR2 YYDKDF (reference sequence). This CDR3 spans 13 amino acids. V lost 2 bases and J 4 bases, leaving 6 bases between the germline ends. The CDR3 spells CATSRRVGNTIYF. CDR3 sequence (DNA): TGTGCCACCAGCAGAAGAGTGGGAAACACCATATATTTT.